These T cell receptor beta chains were read from a single sample in a study of T cell repertoires in cytomegalovirus infection. TCRdb processed the reads anew with MiXCR; each CDR3 protein has one entry. The sample lists some 300,000 distinct CDR3 sequences; around 9.6% were seen once. The sequencing sample was made of PBMCs. Receptor source: a human donor in good health (CMV status not recorded). Some clones in this sample may be carry-over from other donors' samples. Both conserved end residues are part of each CDR3. The order of the fields is V gene, clone size, J gene, CDR3 length, D gene, CDR3 protein, CDR3 DNA. D genes are given only for firm matches. Some rows mark clone size as missing; the rest say once, few, many or name a class of expanded clone.

V: TRBV7-2; size: many; J: TRBJ1-1; length: 13; D: -; CDR3: CASTQQINTEAFF; DNA: TGTGCCAGCACCCAACAGATCAACACTGAAGCTTTCTTT
V: TRBV28; size: many; J: TRBJ1-3; length: 14; D: -; CDR3: CASSNGGNGNTIYF; DNA: TGTGCCAGCAGTAACGGGGGGAACGGAAACACCATATATTTT
V: TRBV29-1; size: -; J: TRBJ1-1; length: 13; D: TRBD1; CDR3: CSVGGGVNTEAFF; DNA: TGCAGCGTTGGAGGGGGCGTGAACACTGAAGCTTTCTTT
V: TRBV7-2; size: many; J: TRBJ2-2; length: 16; D: -; CDR3: CASSLNPLSNTGELFF; DNA: TGTGCCAGCAGCTTAAATCCACTCTCTAACACCGGGGAGCTGTTTTTT
V: TRBV24-1; size: many; J: TRBJ2-2; length: 17; D: -; CDR3: CATSDPRGPLNTGELFF; DNA: TGTGCCACCAGTGACCCGCGGGGACCTCTAAACACCGGGGAGCTGTTTTTT
V: TRBV12-3/TRBV12-4; size: -; J: TRBJ2-7; length: 14; D: -; CDR3: CASSLAGGRGEQYF; DNA: TGTGCCAGCAGTTTAGCGGGGGGGCGGGGCGAGCAGTACTTC
V: TRBV20-1; size: -; J: TRBJ2-5; length: 14; D: -; CDR3: CSARTQFRGPRQYF; DNA: TGCAGTGCTAGGACCCAATTCAGGGGCCCCAGGCAGTACTTC
V: TRBV7-7; size: many; J: TRBJ2-1; length: 14; D: -; CDR3: CASSRPGPGNEQFF; DNA: TGTGCTAGCAGCCGACCGGGACCGGGGAATGAGCAGTTCTTC
V: TRBV7-2; size: many; J: TRBJ2-3; length: 16; D: -; CDR3: CASSFGQGGYTDTQYF; DNA: TGTGCCAGCAGCTTCGGGCAGGGGGGATACACAGATACGCAGTATTTT
V: TRBV20-1; size: -; J: TRBJ1-1; length: 13; D: -; CDR3: CSASSGVYTEAFF; DNA: TGCAGTGCTAGTTCGGGCGTCTACACTGAAGCTTTCTTT
V: TRBV20-1; size: few; J: TRBJ2-5; length: 15; D: TRBD2; CDR3: CSATGLDKLWETQYF; DNA: TGCAGTGCAACAGGACTAGACAAGCTTTGGGAGACCCAGTACTTC
V: TRBV29-1; size: many; J: TRBJ2-3; length: 12; D: -; CDR3: CSVEKGSDTQYF; DNA: TGCAGCGTTGAAAAGGGTTCAGATACGCAGTATTTT
V: TRBV10-3; size: -; J: TRBJ2-2; length: 12; D: -; CDR3: CATSLPAGELFF; DNA: TGTGCCACAAGCCTACCTGCCGGGGAGCTGTTTTTT
V: TRBV7-9; size: few; J: TRBJ1-5; length: 13; D: -; CDR3: CASSAGVLEPQHF; DNA: TGTGCCAGCAGCGCGGGTGTTTTGGAGCCCCAGCATTTT
V: TRBV6-4; size: -; J: TRBJ2-1; length: 16; D: TRBD2; CDR3: CASSVQGLAGGQEQFF; DNA: TGTGCCAGCAGTGTCCAGGGACTAGCGGGGGGGCAGGAGCAGTTCTTC
V: TRBV2; size: -; J: TRBJ2-2; length: 13; D: -; CDR3: CASSMKNTGELFF; DNA: TGTGCCAGCAGCATGAAGAACACCGGGGAGCTGTTTTTT
V: TRBV7-9; size: many; J: TRBJ2-2; length: 15; D: -; CDR3: CASTKTGRLPGELFF; DNA: TGTGCCAGTACTAAAACTGGGCGACTTCCCGGGGAGCTGTTTTTT
V: TRBV7-2; size: many; J: TRBJ1-1; length: 12; D: -; CDR3: CASSFGVTEAFF; DNA: TGTGCCAGCAGCTTTGGAGTTACTGAAGCTTTCTTT
V: TRBV12-3/TRBV12-4; size: few; J: TRBJ2-3; length: 15; D: -; CDR3: CASSPQSYSTDTQYF; DNA: TGTGCCAGCAGTCCTCAGAGTTATAGCACAGATACGCAGTATTTT
V: TRBV4-1; size: many; J: TRBJ2-3; length: 16; D: -; CDR3: CASSQETTLPTDTQYF; DNA: TGCGCCAGCAGCCAAGAGACTACTCTACCGACAGATACGCAGTATTTT
V: TRBV20-1; size: few; J: TRBJ2-7; length: 11; D: -; CDR3: CSAREDYEQYF; DNA: TGCAGTGCTAGAGAGGACTACGAGCAGTACTTC
V: TRBV7-9; size: few; J: TRBJ2-1; length: 14; D: -; CDR3: CASSLLEGSEEQFF; DNA: TGTGCCAGCAGCTTACTCGAGGGATCTGAGGAGCAGTTCTTC
V: TRBV28; size: many; J: TRBJ2-5; length: 19; D: TRBD1; CDR3: CASSFFPGQGDLFGETQYF; DNA: TGTGCCAGCAGTTTCTTTCCGGGACAGGGAGATTTATTCGGAGAGACCCAGTACTTC
V: TRBV25-1; size: many; J: TRBJ2-1; length: 16; D: -; CDR3: CASSEFIRGSNNEQFF; DNA: TGTGCCAGCAGTGAGTTTATAAGAGGGTCAAACAATGAGCAGTTCTTC
V: TRBV5-8; size: -; J: TRBJ2-2; length: 16; D: -; CDR3: CASSLNVHRGTGELFF; DNA: TGTGCCAGCAGCCTAAACGTGCATCGCGGCACCGGGGAGCTGTTTTTT
V: TRBV29-1; size: -; J: TRBJ1-2; length: 12; D: -; CDR3: CSVEQPGSGYTF; DNA: TGCAGCGTTGAACAACCCGGGAGCGGCTACACCTTC
V: TRBV29-1; size: many; J: TRBJ2-7; length: 14; D: TRBD1; CDR3: CSALPGTAFSEQYF; DNA: TGCAGCGCCCTCCCGGGGACAGCCTTTTCCGAGCAGTACTTC
V: TRBV7-9; size: many; J: TRBJ1-5; length: 15; D: TRBD1; CDR3: CASSLGQGAVQPQHF; DNA: TGTGCCAGCAGCTTAGGACAGGGCGCGGTTCAGCCCCAGCATTTT
V: TRBV6-6; size: -; J: TRBJ1-1; length: 16; D: -; CDR3: CASSYSSLTGGTEAFF; DNA: TGTGCCAGCAGTTACTCGTCGTTAACGGGGGGCACTGAAGCTTTCTTT
V: TRBV6-2/TRBV6-3; size: many; J: TRBJ2-1; length: 11; D: -; CDR3: CASRIYNEQFF; DNA: TGTGCCAGCAGGATCTACAATGAGCAGTTCTTC
V: TRBV5-5; size: many; J: TRBJ1-2; length: 14; D: -; CDR3: CASNLGGGTGGYTF; DNA: TGTGCCAGCAATTTGGGAGGAGGAACTGGCGGCTACACCTTC
V: TRBV7-8; size: many; J: TRBJ1-1; length: 15; D: TRBD1; CDR3: CASSFSKGGYTEAFF; DNA: TGTGCCAGCAGCTTCTCTAAAGGGGGCTACACTGAAGCTTTCTTT
V: TRBV7-9; size: many; J: TRBJ1-3; length: 14; D: -; CDR3: CASSLSQPGNTIYF; DNA: TGTGCCAGCAGCTTAAGCCAGCCTGGAAACACCATATATTTT
V: TRBV10-3; size: -; J: TRBJ2-3; length: 15; D: -; CDR3: CAIRAGLGDTDTQYF; DNA: TGTGCCATCCGCGCCGGACTGGGAGACACAGATACGCAGTATTTT
V: TRBV28; size: -; J: TRBJ2-3; length: 17; D: TRBD2; CDR3: CASRPPRGGLSTDTQYF; DNA: TGTGCCAGCAGGCCCCCGCGGGGGGGCCTCAGCACAGATACGCAGTATTTT
V: TRBV7-8; size: many; J: TRBJ1-2; length: 11; D: -; CDR3: CASSFLYGYTF; DNA: TGTGCCAGCAGCTTCCTCTATGGCTACACCTTC
V: TRBV10-3; size: many; J: TRBJ2-1; length: 18; D: TRBD2; CDR3: CAISESGLAAVWWNEQFF; DNA: TGTGCCATCAGTGAGTCGGGACTAGCGGCCGTCTGGTGGAATGAGCAGTTCTTC
V: TRBV29-1; size: few; J: TRBJ2-2; length: 15; D: TRBD2; CDR3: CSVSAGGPDTGELFF; DNA: TGCAGCGTTTCAGCGGGGGGCCCGGACACCGGGGAGCTGTTTTTT
V: TRBV6-2/TRBV6-3; size: many; J: TRBJ2-6; length: 17; D: -; CDR3: CASSSRLGMAGANVLTF; DNA: TGTGCCAGCAGCAGCCGTTTGGGAATGGCTGGGGCCAACGTCCTGACTTTC
V: TRBV27; size: many; J: TRBJ2-7; length: 16; D: -; CDR3: CASSFGSWTSGYEQYF; DNA: TGTGCCAGCAGTTTCGGAAGCTGGACCAGCGGCTACGAGCAGTACTTC
V: TRBV6-5; size: many; J: TRBJ2-3; length: 15; D: TRBD1; CDR3: CASSRRGHEGDTQYF; DNA: TGTGCCAGCAGCCGCAGGGGGCACGAAGGAGATACGCAGTATTTT
V: TRBV5-4; size: few; J: TRBJ2-4; length: 13; D: -; CDR3: CASSMDTQNIQYF; DNA: TGTGCCAGCAGCATGGACACTCAGAACATTCAGTACTTC
V: TRBV9; size: -; J: TRBJ1-2; length: 13; D: -; CDR3: CASSVAGNYGYTF; DNA: TGTGCCAGCAGCGTAGCAGGGAACTATGGCTACACCTTC
V: TRBV5-1; size: few; J: TRBJ2-3; length: 15; D: -; CDR3: CASSAGDFGTDTQYF; DNA: TGCGCCAGCAGCGCAGGGGATTTTGGCACAGATACGCAGTATTTT
V: TRBV6-1; size: many; J: TRBJ1-2; length: 15; D: -; CDR3: CASRREGPGSGGYTF; DNA: TGTGCCAGCAGGCGTGAGGGGCCCGGCTCTGGAGGCTACACCTTC
V: TRBV29-1; size: -; J: TRBJ2-3; length: 14; D: TRBD2; CDR3: CSVDERGGTDTQYF; DNA: TGCAGCGTTGATGAGCGGGGGGGCACAGATACGCAGTATTTT
V: TRBV4-3; size: many; J: TRBJ1-3; length: 12; D: -; CDR3: CASSQSRHALYF; DNA: TGCGCCAGCAGCCAATCTAGGCACGCCCTATATTTT
V: TRBV7-9; size: many; J: TRBJ2-5; length: 13; D: TRBD2; CDR3: CASSPTSGETQYF; DNA: TGTGCCAGCAGCCCCACTAGCGGAGAGACCCAGTACTTC
V: TRBV9; size: -; J: TRBJ1-6; length: 14; D: -; CDR3: CASSVARANSPLHF; DNA: TGTGCCAGCAGCGTAGCCAGGGCGAATTCACCCCTCCACTTT
V: TRBV27; size: few; J: TRBJ1-3; length: 14; D: -; CDR3: CASGDRSSGNTIYF; DNA: TGTGCCAGCGGCGACAGAAGCTCTGGAAACACCATATATTTT
V: TRBV15; size: few; J: TRBJ1-4; length: 16; D: -; CDR3: CATSRDLGATNEKLFF; DNA: TGTGCCACCAGCAGAGATTTGGGGGCAACTAATGAAAAACTGTTTTTT
V: TRBV19; size: -; J: TRBJ2-3; length: 14; D: -; CDR3: CASSRGSNTDTQYF; DNA: TGTGCCAGTAGTAGGGGGTCCAACACAGATACGCAGTATTTT
V: TRBV7-2; size: many; J: TRBJ2-2; length: 17; D: TRBD1; CDR3: CASSFRGQGVLPGELFF; DNA: TGTGCCAGCAGCTTCAGAGGACAGGGCGTTTTACCCGGGGAGCTGTTTTTT
V: TRBV18; size: few; J: TRBJ2-1; length: 16; D: TRBD1; CDR3: CASSPPGPGQGNEQFF; DNA: TGTGCCAGCTCACCACCGGGACCGGGACAGGGGAATGAGCAGTTCTTC